The rows below give T cell receptor beta chains drawn from one sample of a study of T cells in Graves' hyperthyroidism and ophthalmopathy. Using its own MiXCR run on the multiplex PCR reads, TCRdb lists one record per CDR3 protein. Of about 640,000 distinct CDR3 sequences listed, more than 20% are singletons. Sequencing was done on a sample of blood. Source of these receptors: a man aged 25-45 years with Graves' ophthalmopathy. The CDR3 runs from the conserved cysteine through the conserved F or W. The D gene is left open where the match is weak. Part of the rows lack a size; the others show once, few, many or a class for expanded clones.

V,D,length,J,size,CDR3,DNA
TRBV7-2,-,14,TRBJ2-7,many,CASSLNLGSSEQYF,TGTGCCAGCAGCTTAAATCTCGGGAGTTCCGAGCAGTACTTC
TRBV7-2,TRBD1,13,TRBJ2-3,few,CASSRGQTDTQYF,TGTGCCAGCAGCCGGGGACAGACAGATACGCAGTATTTT
TRBV20-1,-,13,TRBJ2-7,-,CRAGQLDSYEQYF,TGCAGGGCAGGGCAGCTGGACTCCTACGAGCAGTACTTC
TRBV20-1,-,15,TRBJ2-7,few,CSARGLAEPSYEQYF,TGCAGTGCTAGAGGGTTAGCGGAGCCCTCCTACGAGCAGTACTTC
TRBV20-1,-,15,TRBJ2-3,many,CSARVQEGLTDTQYF,TGCAGTGCTCGAGTCCAAGAGGGCCTCACAGATACGCAGTATTTT
TRBV3-1,-,13,TRBJ2-7,few,CASSLGTGREQYF,TGTGCCAGCAGCCTAGGGACGGGTAGAGAGCAGTACTTC
TRBV5-8,TRBD1,15,TRBJ2-7,few,CASSLSGTGVWEQYF,TGTGCCAGCAGCTTATCCGGGACAGGGGTCTGGGAGCAGTACTTC
TRBV30,TRBD2,14,TRBJ2-1,-,CAWSVVLAGAEQFF,TGTGCCTGGAGTGTTGTGCTAGCGGGAGCTGAGCAGTTCTTC
TRBV12-3/TRBV12-4,TRBD2,15,TRBJ2-1,few,CASSSGGTRGNEQFF,TGTGCCAGCAGTTCCGGTGGGACTAGAGGGAATGAGCAGTTCTTC
TRBV6-1,-,13,TRBJ1-1,-,CASRPLMNTEAFF,TGTGCCAGCAGGCCTCTCATGAACACTGAAGCTTTCTTT
TRBV20-1,TRBD2,14,TRBJ2-2,few,CSARFSGGTGELFF,TGCAGTGCTAGGTTTAGCGGGGGCACCGGGGAGCTGTTTTTT
TRBV6-1,-,13,TRBJ1-1,few,CASSERGGFEAFF,TGTGCCAGCAGTGAAAGGGGAGGATTTGAAGCTTTCTTT
TRBV11-2,TRBD2,15,TRBJ2-7,-,CASRKPGLASYEQYF,TGTGCCAGCAGAAAACCGGGACTAGCGAGTTACGAGCAGTACTTC
TRBV12-3/TRBV12-4,TRBD2,13,TRBJ2-1,-,CASSWRENSEQFF,TGTGCCAGCAGTTGGCGGGAGAACAGCGAGCAGTTCTTC
TRBV11-3,TRBD1,16,TRBJ2-7,many,CASSLGWTGRFHEQYF,TGTGCCAGCAGCTTGGGATGGACAGGGCGGTTCCACGAGCAGTACTTC
TRBV4-1,-,15,TRBJ1-3,-,CASSQGEYSGNTIYF,TGCGCCAGCAGCCAAGGGGAATACTCTGGAAACACCATATATTTT
TRBV10-3,-,14,TRBJ1-3,-,CAISETSSGNTIYF,TGTGCCATCAGTGAGACCAGCTCTGGAAACACCATATATTTT
TRBV6-1,TRBD2,15,TRBJ2-2,many,CASRRTSGNTGELFF,TGTGCCAGCAGACGGACTAGCGGGAACACCGGGGAGCTGTTTTTT
TRBV5-1,-,15,TRBJ1-6,few,CASRQTSSYNSPLHF,TGTGCCAGCAGACAGACGAGCTCCTATAATTCACCCCTCCACTTT
TRBV30,-,13,TRBJ2-4,-,CAWKDRPKNIQYF,TGTGCCTGGAAAGACAGGCCGAAAAACATTCAGTACTTC
TRBV6-1,TRBD1,15,TRBJ2-7,many,CASSEAEGQPYEQYF,TGTGCCAGCAGTGAAGCTGAGGGACAGCCTTACGAGCAGTACTTC
TRBV11-2,-,14,TRBJ1-1,many,CASSLVRDTKEAFF,TGTGCCAGCAGCTTAGTCCGGGACACTAAGGAAGCTTTCTTT
TRBV7-9,TRBD1,15,TRBJ2-4,-,CASSFSRDRDNIQYF,TGTGCCAGCAGCTTCTCCCGGGACAGGGACAACATTCAGTACTTC
TRBV4-1,TRBD2,15,TRBJ2-3,-,CASSQPAGEGDTQYF,TGCGCCAGCAGCCAACCAGCGGGAGAGGGTGATACGCAGTATTTT
TRBV6-1,-,14,TRBJ2-2,-,CASTLQAFPGELFF,TGTGCCAGCACCCTACAGGCCTTCCCCGGGGAGCTGTTTTTT
TRBV30,TRBD1,17,TRBJ1-5,-,CAWSEPDRPAGNQPQHF,TGTGCCTGGAGTGAACCGGACAGGCCGGCTGGCAATCAGCCCCAGCATTTT
TRBV9,-,15,TRBJ1-1,-,CASSGGHLMNTEAFF,TGTGCCAGCAGCGGGGGACACCTGATGAACACTGAAGCTTTCTTT
TRBV11-2,-,14,TRBJ2-3,-,CASSPSGGQGTQYF,TGTGCCAGCAGCCCGAGTGGGGGGCAAGGTACGCAGTATTTT
TRBV6-1,TRBD2,17,TRBJ2-1,-,CASSRHGRGSSYNEQFF,TGTGCCAGCAGTCGACATGGTCGCGGGAGCTCCTACAATGAGCAGTTCTTC
TRBV20-1,-,15,TRBJ2-1,many,CSARDPRGDYNEQFF,TGCAGTGCTAGAGATCCGCGGGGTGACTACAATGAGCAGTTCTTC
TRBV11-3,-,13,TRBJ1-5,few,CASSRGIGQPQHF,TGTGCCAGCAGCCGGGGAATAGGGCAGCCCCAGCATTTT
TRBV7-9,-,16,TRBJ2-7,few,CASSLRGRGESYEQYF,TGTGCCAGCAGCTTACGAGGAAGGGGGGAAAGTTACGAGCAGTACTTC
TRBV11-2,TRBD2,16,TRBJ2-3,few,CASSLVKREAADTQYF,TGTGCCAGCAGCTTAGTAAAGCGGGAGGCGGCAGATACGCAGTATTTT
TRBV11-2,TRBD1,17,TRBJ2-3,many,CASSSGVQGSRINTQYF,TGTGCCAGCAGCTCCGGAGTACAGGGGTCGAGGATAAATACGCAGTATTTT
TRBV7-2,TRBD1,14,TRBJ2-7,many,CASSFGQGKYEQYF,TGTGCCAGCAGCTTTGGACAGGGGAAGTACGAGCAGTACTTC
TRBV7-8,TRBD2,16,TRBJ2-7,-,CASSLAQGDYYYEQYF,TGTGCCAGCAGCTTAGCCCAAGGGGACTACTACTACGAGCAGTACTTC
TRBV20-1,TRBD1,13,TRBJ1-5,-,CGARYRGNQPQHF,TGCGGTGCTCGTTACAGGGGTAATCAGCCCCAGCATTTT
TRBV7-2,-,15,TRBJ1-3,-,CASSLQGSYGNTIYF,TGTGCCAGCAGCTTACAGGGGTCGTATGGAAACACCATATATTTT
TRBV6-5,-,15,TRBJ1-2,few,CASSYSTRGPYGYTF,TGTGCCAGCAGTTACTCGACGCGGGGGCCCTATGGCTACACCTTC
TRBV2,-,13,TRBJ2-5,-,CASSGWADETQYF,TGTGCCAGCAGTGGGTGGGCGGATGAGACCCAGTACTTC
TRBV19,-,16,TRBJ1-2,few,CASSIGAAKMVLGYTF,TGTGCCAGTAGTATTGGGGCAGCGAAAATGGTCCTTGGCTACACCTTC
TRBV24-1,TRBD2,15,TRBJ2-1,-,CASNRGLAVSNEQFF,TGTGCCAGCAACCGAGGACTAGCGGTCAGCAATGAGCAGTTCTTC
TRBV3-1,TRBD2,16,TRBJ2-1,few,CASSPSLAGGDNEQFF,TGTGCCAGCAGCCCCTCTCTAGCGGGAGGGGACAATGAGCAGTTCTTC
TRBV29-1,-,19,TRBJ1-2,-,CSVEDGCGREGGIDYGYTF,TGCAGCGTTGAAGATGGGTGCGGCAGGGAAGGGGGTATCGACTATGGCTACACCTTC
TRBV7-2,-,15,TRBJ2-3,few,CASSLSWKGTDTQYF,TGTGCCAGCAGCTTGTCTTGGAAGGGCACGGATACGCAGTATTTT
TRBV7-8,-,17,TRBJ1-6,few,CASSLGWQSSYNSPLHF,TGTGCCAGCAGCTTAGGTTGGCAGAGCTCCTATAATTCACCCCTCCACTTT
TRBV20-1,TRBD1,15,TRBJ2-7,few,CSAMGQGMDSYEQYF,TGCAGTGCTATGGGACAGGGGATGGACTCCTACGAGCAGTACTTC
TRBV10-1,-,13,TRBJ2-2,few,CASSGGLTGELFF,TGCGCCAGCAGTGGGGGCCTAACCGGGGAGCTGTTTTTT
TRBV10-3,-,15,TRBJ2-2,-,CAVSERGPSAGELFF,TGTGCCGTCAGTGAGAGGGGACCATCGGCTGGGGAGCTGTTTTTT
TRBV11-2,TRBD2,15,TRBJ2-1,many,CASSASGRAYNEQFF,TGTGCCAGCAGCGCTAGCGGGAGGGCCTACAATGAGCAGTTCTTC
TRBV28,-,15,TRBJ1-5,-,CASSLSQGLNQPQHF,TGTGCCAGCAGTTTATCCCAGGGACTCAATCAGCCCCAGCATTTT
TRBV2,-,15,TRBJ2-5,few,CASSEMGVVGAAQYF,TGTGCCAGCAGTGAGATGGGCGTCGTGGGGGCGGCCCAGTACTTC